Shown below are 27 T cell receptor beta chains from a single sample sequenced in a study of blood T cell repertoires in COVID-19. The repertoire was sequenced with immunoSEQ multiplex PCR; TCRdb's copy has only in-frame clones and lacks some. This sample carries some 260,000 clones, around 90% of them seen once, and the ten largest clones take less than 2.5%. Sequenced: PBMCs or T cells enriched from blood (not recorded which). The receptors here all came from a woman aged 18-29 years who had recovered from COVID-19.

The chain is built from TRBV18 and TRBJ2-2; D unclear. Germline V gene lookup returns CDR1 KGHSH and CDR2 LQKENI. With 0 bases removed from V and 7 bases from J, the gap between germline ends came to 12 bases. The CDR3 covers 15 residues. CDR3 amino acids: CASSPPSHPGGELFF. In nucleotides, the CDR3 is TGTGCCAGCTCACCACCGTCGCACCCGGGCGGGGAGCTGTTTTTT. The complete variable domain, with remaining parts taken from reference TRBV18 and TRBJ2-2, reads NAGVMQNPRHLVRRRGQEARLRCSPMKGHSHVYWYRQLPEEGLKFMVYLQKENIIDESGMPKERFSAEFPKEGPSILRIQQVVRGDSAAYFCASSPPSHPGGELFFGEGSRLTVL.

This clone is a singleton in its sample. The chain has TRBV3-1 (or the pseudogene TRBV3-2) and TRBJ2-5; the D gene is possibly TRBD2 (5 bases). Per the germline V gene, CDR1 is LGHDT and CDR2 is YNNKEL (reference sequence). The V end lost 1 base, the J end lost 7 bases, and 13 bases lay between the germline ends. The CDR3 loop spans 14 amino acids. CDR3: CASSQGVGRGTQYF. In nucleotides, the CDR3 is TGTGCCAGCAGCCAAGGGGTAGGGAGAGGGACCCAGTACTTC.

This chain links TRBV11-3 with TRBJ2-1; 8 bases fit TRBD1. The CDR3 has 15 amino acids. Trimming took 5 bases from V and 7 from J; bases not matched to a gene: 10. Germline V lookup: CDR1 SGHNT, CDR2 YENEEA. The CDR3 nucleotides are TGTGCCAGCAGCCCCTCGACAGGGGTTGGGAATGAGCAGTTCTTC. Encoded protein: CASSPSTGVGNEQFF.

The V gene is TRBV28, the J gene TRBJ1-6; 11 positions agree with TRBD1. The trim removed 6 bases at V and 0 bases at J, leaving 7 bases unmatched. The CDR3 totals 18 residues. The germline V gene encodes CDR1 MDHEN and CDR2 SYDVKM. CDR3 nucleotide sequence: TGTGCCAGCAGCACGGGACAGGGGGGGAGCTCCTATAATTCACCCCTCCACTTT. Translation: CASSTGQGGSSYNSPLHF.

The chain joins TRBV5-1 to TRBJ2-3; possibly TRBD2 for D (5 bases). This CDR3 is built from 15 residues. V was trimmed by 4 bases and J by 6 bases, leaving 18 bases between them. Germline V gene lookup returns CDR1 SGHRS and CDR2 YFSETQ. CDR3 DNA: TGCGCCAGCAGCCCTGGACTCGACCTCGGGGATACGCAGTATTTT. Its translation is CASSPGLDLGDTQYF.

The chain has TRBV7-8 and TRBJ1-4; D uncertain. V lost 5 bases and J lost 3, with 13 bases in between. The CDR3 is made up of 15 amino acids. Germline values: CDR1 SGHVS, CDR2 FQNEAQ. CDR3 sequence reads: CASSIRWASNEKLFF. The CDR3 nucleotides read TGTGCCAGCAGCATCAGATGGGCGTCTAATGAAAAACTGTTTTTT.

This clone was detected once. This rearrangement joins TRBV27 to TRBJ2-3; TRBD2 agrees at 7 bases. This CDR3 spans 16 amino acids. Per the germline V gene, CDR1 is MNHEY and CDR2 is SMNVEV (reference sequence). The V and J ends lost 7 bases and 0 bases, in that order; junction bases with no gene match: 10. This chain's CDR3 is CASNQVAGSSTDTQYF. The CDR3 DNA follows: TGTGCCAGCAATCAGGTAGCGGGCTCTAGCACAGATACGCAGTATTTT.

V and J are TRBV4-3 and TRBJ1-3; tentatively, D is TRBD1 (6 bases). This CDR3 is 17 amino acids long. Between the trimmed V and J ends, which lost 1 base and 0 bases, there was a span of 13 bases. In germline, CDR1 is LGHNA, CDR2 YSLEER. The CDR3 reads CASSQVKTGRSGNTIYF. In nucleotides, the CDR3 is TGCGCCAGCAGCCAAGTTAAGACAGGACGCTCTGGAAACACCATATATTTT.

This chain joins TRBV7-2 and TRBJ2-1, with 12 bases matching TRBD2. This CDR3 comprises 16 residues. V trimming: 5 bases; J trimming: 2 bases; junction bases outside the gene matches: 4. Germline-derived CDR1 and CDR2 are SGHTA and FQGNSA. The CDR3 DNA sequence: TGTGCCAGCAGCCGCGGACTAGCGGGGACCTACAATGAGCAGTTCTTC. It yields the protein CASSRGLAGTYNEQFF.

The rearrangement joins TRBV7-6 to TRBJ1-4, with D tentatively TRBD1 (5 bases). The CDR3 covers 15 residues. Germline assignment: CDR1 SGHVS and CDR2 FNYEAQ. V lost 1 base to trimming and J lost 5 bases, with 11 bases between them. The CDR3 protein is CASSLGGGRNEKLFF. The CDR3 DNA sequence: TGTGCCAGCAGCTTAGGGGGGGGGAGGAATGAAAAACTGTTTTTT. Variable domain in full (rest from reference TRBV7-6 and TRBJ1-4): GAGVSQSPRYKVTKRGQDVALRCDPISGHVSLYWYRQALGQGPEFLTYFNYEAQQDKSGLPNDRFSAERPEGSISTLTIQRTEQRDSAMYRCASSLGGGRNEKLFFGSGTQLSVL.

The genes are TRBV6-2 or TRBV6-3 and TRBJ2-5, with TRBD2 matching 11 bases. Per the germline V gene, CDR1 is MNHEY and CDR2 is SVGEGT. This CDR3 spans 17 amino acids. J was trimmed by 2 bases and V by 0 bases; bases with no gene match: 5. The CDR3 DNA follows: TGTGCCAGCAGTTACTCGGGTAGGACTAGCGGGCAAGAGACCCAGTACTTC. Translation gives CASSYSGRTSGQETQYF.

V is TRBV19 and J is TRBJ2-2; D uncertain. V was trimmed by 5 bases and J by 6 bases, leaving 10 bases between them. CDR3 length equals 13 residues. Per the germline V gene, CDR1 is LNHDA and CDR2 is SQIVND (reference sequence). The CDR3 region is CASSSGFSGELFF. CDR3 in DNA: TGTGCCAGTAGTTCCGGGTTTTCCGGGGAGCTGTTTTTT.

This chain uses TRBV18 with TRBJ1-1; D is unresolved. In germline, CDR1 is KGHSH, CDR2 LQKENI. Trimming cost V 0 bases and J 5 bases, with 10 bases left between them. The CDR3 is made up of 14 amino acids. CDR3 sequence reads: CASSPPGRFTEAFF. In DNA, the CDR3 is TGTGCCAGCTCACCACCTGGCAGGTTTACTGAAGCTTTCTTT. Full variable domain (rest looked up from reference TRBV18 and TRBJ1-1): NAGVMQNPRHLVRRRGQEARLRCSPMKGHSHVYWYRQLPEEGLKFMVYLQKENIIDESGMPKERFSAEFPKEGPSILRIQQVVRGDSAAYFCASSPPGRFTEAFFGQGTRLTVV.

V and J are TRBV5-1 and TRBJ2-7, with 9 bases that match TRBD1. Germline V gene lookup returns CDR1 SGHRS and CDR2 YFSETQ. The CDR3 covers 15 residues. The trim removed 4 bases at V and 2 bases at J, leaving 7 bases unmatched. In nucleotides, the CDR3 is TGCGCCAGCAGCCGCCCGGGACAGGGTCCCTACGAGCAGTACTTC. Protein sequence: CASSRPGQGPYEQYF.

The chain has TRBV7-3 and TRBJ2-2; possible D gene TRBD2, 6 bases. Deletions cut 8 bases from V and 3 bases from J, with 16 bases between. Looked up from germline, CDR1 is SGHTA and CDR2 is FQGTGA. This CDR3 comprises 15 residues. The CDR3 DNA follows: TGTGCCAGCGCGGGGTCCCTAGGGGACACCGGGGAGCTGTTTTTT. Its protein product is CASAGSLGDTGELFF. Filled out from reference TRBV7-3 and TRBJ2-2, the complete variable domain reads GAGVSQTPSNKVTEKGKYVELRCDPISGHTALYWYRQSLGQGPEFLIYFQGTGAADDSGLPNDRFFAVRPEGSVSTLKIQRTERGDSAVYLCASAGSLGDTGELFFGEGSRLTVL.

As regards this clone: At one boundary the junction diverges from the germline segment, which might be a read error. CDR3 protein: CASSSRDSHEQYF. CDR3 in DNA: TGTGCCAGCAGTTCCCGGGACTCCCACGAGCAGTACTTC. The rearrangement uses TRBV27 and TRBJ2-7; D may be TRBD2 (6 bases). The CDR3 contains 13 residues. Per the germline V gene, CDR1 is MNHEY and CDR2 is SMNVEV (reference sequence).

V and J are TRBV11-2 and TRBJ2-7; no clear D. The CDR3 covers 11 residues. The germline gives CDR1 SGHAT, CDR2 FQNNGV. V gave up 6 bases and J gave up 3 bases, with 6 bases separating them. CDR3 residues: CASSYNYEQYF. CDR3 coding DNA: TGTGCCAGCAGTTACAACTACGAGCAGTACTTC.

V and J are TRBV6-2 or TRBV6-3 and TRBJ2-5; 11 nucleotides line up with TRBD2. The CDR3 has 16 residues. Germline CDR1 and CDR2: MNHEY and SVGEGT. With V trimmed by 4 bases and J by 0 bases, 4 bases remained unmatched. CDR3 in amino acids: CASSFTSGGYQETQYF. As DNA, the CDR3 is TGTGCCAGCAGTTTTACTAGCGGGGGCTACCAAGAGACCCAGTACTTC.

The chain has TRBV5-1 and TRBJ2-3; 8 bases align to TRBD2. V lost 4 bases and J lost 2; bases outside the gene matches: 3. Germline V CDR1 and CDR2: SGHRS, YFSETQ. The CDR3 has 14 residues. The CDR3 protein is CASSSSGATDTQYF. CDR3 bases: TGCGCCAGCAGCAGTAGCGGGGCCACAGATACGCAGTATTTT. The full variable domain, in which reference TRBV5-1 and TRBJ2-3 provide the parts outside the CDR3, is KAGVTQTPRYLIKTRGQQVTLSCSPISGHRSVSWYQQTPGQGLQFLFEYFSETQRNKGNFPGRFSGRQFSNSRSEMNVSTLELGDSALYLCASSSSGATDTQYFGPGTRLTVL.

The chain uses TRBV12-3 or TRBV12-4 and TRBJ2-7; 9 bases match TRBD1. V shed 4 bases, J shed 4 bases, and the junction held 2 bases outside the gene matches. The CDR3 sequence is 13 residues long. The CDR3 region is CASSWGQGYEQYF. CDR3 DNA: TGTGCCAGCAGTTGGGGACAGGGATACGAGCAGTACTTC.

This chain connects TRBV6-5 to TRBJ1-1, with 9 bases fitting TRBD1. Germline lookup yields CDR1 MNHEY and CDR2 SVGAGI. The CDR3 sequence is 13 residues long. The J segment lost 5 bases and the V segment lost 11 bases, leaving 9 bases of the junction unmatched. CDR3 in amino acids: CAGQGQGTTEAFF. In DNA, the CDR3 is TGTGCCGGCCAGGGACAGGGAACGACTGAAGCTTTCTTT.

V usage is TRBV19 and J usage is TRBJ1-6; 7 bases are shared with TRBD1. In germline, CDR1 is LNHDA, CDR2 SQIVND (reference sequence). This CDR3 is 15 amino acids long. The V gene end was trimmed by 5 bases and the J gene end by 4 bases; junction bases not matched to a gene: 5. CDR3 in DNA: TGTGCCAGTAGTTTCAGGGGGGAATATAATTCACCCCTCCACTTT. Its translation: CASSFRGEYNSPLHF.

The table lists this clone with a few counts. The V and J genes are TRBV28 and TRBJ2-1; 11 positions match TRBD2. The ends lost 10 bases at V and 4 bases at J; junction bases unmatched: 6. This CDR3 has 14 residues. From germline, CDR1 is MDHEN and CDR2 SYDVKM. This CDR3 reads CAIKTSGDYNEQFF. The CDR3 DNA reads TGTGCCATCAAGACTAGCGGGGATTACAATGAGCAGTTCTTC.

The V and J genes are TRBV9 and TRBJ2-7; 10 bases agree with TRBD1. Germline V gives CDR1 SGDLS, CDR2 YYNGEE. The trim removed 3 bases at V and 7 bases at J, leaving 10 bases unmatched. This CDR3 has 15 amino acids. DNA for the CDR3: TGTGCCAGCAGCGCCGGGACAGGGGCCCCTTGGGAGCAGTACTTC. Amino acids: CASSAGTGAPWEQYF. Looking up the rest from reference TRBV9 and TRBJ2-7 gives the full variable domain: DSGVTQTPKHLITATGQRVTLRCSPRSGDLSVYWYQQSLDQGLQFLIQYYNGEERAKGNILERFSAQQFPDLHSELNLSSLELGDSALYFCASSAGTGAPWEQYFGPGTRLTVT.

The V and J genes are TRBV19 and TRBJ1-1; D ambiguous. Trimming left V 0 bases short and J 0 bases short, with 8 bases between. CDR1 LNHDA and CDR2 SQIVND come from the germline V gene (reference sequence). CDR3 length: 15 residues. The CDR3 loop reads CASSIDRGVNTEAFF. The CDR3 coding sequence is TGTGCCAGTAGTATAGATCGTGGAGTGAACACTGAAGCTTTCTTT.

The chain recombines TRBV6-2 or TRBV6-3 with TRBJ2-6; 8 nucleotides match TRBD1. Germline assignment: CDR1 MNHEY and CDR2 SVGEGT. Trimming took 6 bases from V and 6 from J; bases not matched to a gene: 4. The CDR3 covers 14 residues. For the CDR3, the DNA is TGTGCCAGCAGCCAGGGGGCGACGGCCAACGTCCTGACTTTC. As protein: CASSQGATANVLTF.

The chain recombines TRBV19 with TRBJ1-1; 7 nucleotides line up with TRBD1. The length of the CDR3 is 15 residues. Trimming at V came to 5 bases and at J to 3 bases, leaving 9 bases not matched to a gene. Germline loops: CDR1 LNHDA, CDR2 SQIVND (reference sequence). This CDR3 reads CASSVYRGIYTEAFF. The DNA for the CDR3 is TGTGCCAGTAGTGTATACAGGGGAATTTACACTGAAGCTTTCTTT. The full variable domain, its missing parts supplied by reference TRBV19 and TRBJ1-1, is DGGITQSPKYLFRKEGQNVTLSCEQNLNHDAMYWYRQDPGQGLRLIYYSQIVNDFQKGDIAEGYSVSREKKESFPLTVTSAQKNPTAFYLCASSVYRGIYTEAFFGQGTRLTVV.